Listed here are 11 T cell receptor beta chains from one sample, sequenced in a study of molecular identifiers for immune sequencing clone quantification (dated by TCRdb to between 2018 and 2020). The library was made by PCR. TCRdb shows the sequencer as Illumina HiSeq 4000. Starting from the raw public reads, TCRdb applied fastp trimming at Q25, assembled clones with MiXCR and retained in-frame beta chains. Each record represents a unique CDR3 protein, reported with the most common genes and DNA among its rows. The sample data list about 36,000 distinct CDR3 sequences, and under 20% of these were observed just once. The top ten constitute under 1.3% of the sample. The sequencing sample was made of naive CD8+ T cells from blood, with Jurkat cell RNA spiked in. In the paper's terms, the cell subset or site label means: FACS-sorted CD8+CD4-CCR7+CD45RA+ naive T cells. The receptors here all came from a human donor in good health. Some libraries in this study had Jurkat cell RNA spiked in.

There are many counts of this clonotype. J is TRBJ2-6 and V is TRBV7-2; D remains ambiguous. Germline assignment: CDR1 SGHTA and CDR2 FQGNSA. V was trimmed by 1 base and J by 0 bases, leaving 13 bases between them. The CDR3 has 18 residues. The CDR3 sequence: CASSLGGRSFSGANVLTF. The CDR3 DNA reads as TGTGCCAGCAGCTTAGGAGGACGGAGCTTCTCTGGGGCCAACGTCCTGACTTTC.

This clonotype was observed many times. For the CDR3, the DNA is TGTGCCAGCAGCGTAGGTGGGGCTACGTTTGAGCAGTACTTC. Encoded protein: CASSVGGATFEQYF. The chain recombines TRBV9 with TRBJ2-7, with D maybe TRBD1 (5 bases). CDR3 size: 14 residues. V gave up 0 bases and J gave up 7 bases, with 14 bases separating them. Germline CDR1 SGDLS, CDR2 YYNGEE.

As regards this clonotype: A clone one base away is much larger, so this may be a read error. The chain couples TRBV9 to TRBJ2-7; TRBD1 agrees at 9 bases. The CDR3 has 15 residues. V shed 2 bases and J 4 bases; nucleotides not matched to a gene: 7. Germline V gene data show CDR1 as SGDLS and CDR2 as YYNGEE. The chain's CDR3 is CASSVGQGCVYEQYF. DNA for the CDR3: TGTGCCAGCAGCGTGGGACAGGGCTGCGTGTACGAGCAGTACTTC.

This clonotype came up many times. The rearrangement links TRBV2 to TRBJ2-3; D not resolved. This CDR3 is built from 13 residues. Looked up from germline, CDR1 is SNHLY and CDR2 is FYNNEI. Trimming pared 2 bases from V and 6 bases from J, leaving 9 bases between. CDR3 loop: CASSEPGNDTQYF. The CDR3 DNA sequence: TGTGCCAGCAGTGAACCGGGCAACGATACGCAGTATTTT.

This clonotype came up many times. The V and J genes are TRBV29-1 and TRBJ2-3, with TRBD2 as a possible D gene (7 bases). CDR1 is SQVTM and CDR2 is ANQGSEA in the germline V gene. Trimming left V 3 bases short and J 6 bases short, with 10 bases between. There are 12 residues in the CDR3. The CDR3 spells CSVEGGHDTQYF. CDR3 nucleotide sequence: TGCAGCGTTGAGGGGGGGCACGATACGCAGTATTTT.

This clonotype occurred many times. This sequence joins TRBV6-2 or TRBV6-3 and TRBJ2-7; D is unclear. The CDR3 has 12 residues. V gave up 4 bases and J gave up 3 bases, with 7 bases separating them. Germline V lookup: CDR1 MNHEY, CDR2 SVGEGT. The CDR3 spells CASSSVGYEQYF. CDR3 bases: TGTGCCAGCAGTTCCGTGGGCTACGAGCAGTACTTC.

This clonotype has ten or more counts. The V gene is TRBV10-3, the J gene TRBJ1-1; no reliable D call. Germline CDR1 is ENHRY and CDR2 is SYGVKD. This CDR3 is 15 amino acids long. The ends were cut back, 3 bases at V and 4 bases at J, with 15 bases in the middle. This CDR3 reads CAISEGFVVGTEAFF. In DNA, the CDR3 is TGTGCCATCAGTGAAGGATTCGTAGTGGGCACTGAAGCTTTCTTT.

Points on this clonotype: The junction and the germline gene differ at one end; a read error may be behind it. The CDR3 DNA follows: TGTGACAGCAGCTGGGGACTAGCGGACTTCAATGAGCAGTTCTTC. Its translation is CDSSWGLADFNEQFF. The V and J genes are TRBV5-6 and TRBJ2-1, with TRBD2 identical over 11 bases. This CDR3 contains 15 residues. Looked up from germline, CDR1 is SGHDT and CDR2 is YYEEEE.

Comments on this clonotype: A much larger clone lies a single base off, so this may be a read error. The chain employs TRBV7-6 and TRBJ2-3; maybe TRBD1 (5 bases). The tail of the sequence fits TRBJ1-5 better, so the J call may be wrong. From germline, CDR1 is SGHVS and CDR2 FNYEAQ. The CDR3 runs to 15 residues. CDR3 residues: CASSEGLVGTDTQHF. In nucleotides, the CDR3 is TGTGCCAGCAGCGAGGGACTAGTGGGCACAGATACGCAGCATTTT.

The CDR3: CASSAGTQLNEQFF. The CDR3 DNA sequence: TGTGCCAGCAGTGCCGGGACTCAACTCAATGAGCAGTTCTTC. The V and J genes are TRBV2 and TRBJ2-1, with D maybe TRBD2 (6 bases). With 4 bases removed from V and 6 bases from J, the gap between germline ends came to 13 bases. This CDR3 has 14 residues. Germline CDR1 is SNHLY and CDR2 is FYNNEI.

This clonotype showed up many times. The chain's CDR3 is CASSIGQSYGYTF. The CDR3 bases are TGTGCCAGTAGTATCGGGCAATCCTATGGCTACACCTTC. The genes are TRBV19 and TRBJ1-2; D gene ambiguous. The CDR3 is 13 amino acids. Germline values: CDR1 LNHDA, CDR2 SQIVND (reference sequence). The V gene lost 3 bases and the J gene lost 4 bases, with 9 bases spanning the gap.